These 3 T cell receptor beta chains were all obtained from the same sample, sequenced in a study of regulatory and conventional T cells in RAG deficiency. Sequenced by immunoSEQ multiplex PCR; TCRdb stores in-frame clones only, minus some. The sample contains 20,000 to 25,000 clones, approximately 95% of which appear only once. The sorted conventional CD4+ T cells were CD25-low and CD127-high, with genomic DNA sequenced. The sample was also reused in another study, on regulatory T cells. In that study: Amplification used 52 TRBV primers and 13 TRBJ primers.

Source material: CD25- CD4+ T cells sorted from blood. These receptor sequences come from a human donor in good health.

The CDR3: CASSSLGQGNYGYTF. CDR3 DNA sequence: TGTGCCAGCAGTTCCCTCGGACAGGGGAACTATGGCTACACCTTC. The gene calls are TRBV28 and TRBJ1-2; 9 nucleotides line up with TRBD1. The CDR3 contains 15 residues. Germline assignment: CDR1 MDHEN and CDR2 SYDVKM. The V gene end was trimmed by 4 bases and the J gene end by 2 bases; junction bases not matched to a gene: 5.

This sequence joins TRBV7-3 and TRBJ2-7, with D unclear. Germline V gene data show CDR1 as SGHTA and CDR2 as FQGTGA. This CDR3 is 15 amino acids long. V lost 1 base, J lost 2 bases, and 12 bases lay in between. The DNA for the CDR3 is TGTGCCAGCAGCTTAAGTGGCCCCCTGGCCTACGAGCAGTACTTC. It yields the protein CASSLSGPLAYEQYF.

The gene calls are TRBV7-9 and TRBJ1-1; 7 nucleotides match TRBD1. V lost 7 bases and J lost 1; bases outside the gene matches: 6. This CDR3 region has 14 residues. CDR1 and CDR2 from the germline V gene are SEHNR and FQNEAQ (reference sequence). CDR3 protein: CASKPDRENTEAFF. The CDR3 DNA sequence: TGTGCCAGCAAACCCGACAGGGAGAACACTGAAGCTTTCTTT.